This paragraph covers one T cell receptor (beta chain) sequence. This CDR3 is built from 15 residues. J lost 6 bases, V lost 6 bases, and 7 bases had no gene match. Per germline, CDR1 SNHLY and CDR2 FYNNEI. Profiling relied on immunoSEQ multiplex PCR, and the TCRdb table lists in-frame clones only, not all of them. The sample holds 90,000 or so clones; about 91% are singletons and the top ten take roughly 5%. This entry is derived from a study of T cell responses to AZD1222 COVID-19 vaccine. The receptor was isolated from an adult who received the AZD1222 COVID-19 vaccine. Sequenced here: peripheral blood, sampled 28 days after the second AZD1222 dose. This chain links TRBV2 with TRBJ1-6; 8 bases are a match to TRBD1. The CDR3 loop is CASRLQGASNSPLHF. CDR3 bases: TGTGCCAGCAGACTCCAGGGGGCGTCTAATTCACCCCTCCACTTT.